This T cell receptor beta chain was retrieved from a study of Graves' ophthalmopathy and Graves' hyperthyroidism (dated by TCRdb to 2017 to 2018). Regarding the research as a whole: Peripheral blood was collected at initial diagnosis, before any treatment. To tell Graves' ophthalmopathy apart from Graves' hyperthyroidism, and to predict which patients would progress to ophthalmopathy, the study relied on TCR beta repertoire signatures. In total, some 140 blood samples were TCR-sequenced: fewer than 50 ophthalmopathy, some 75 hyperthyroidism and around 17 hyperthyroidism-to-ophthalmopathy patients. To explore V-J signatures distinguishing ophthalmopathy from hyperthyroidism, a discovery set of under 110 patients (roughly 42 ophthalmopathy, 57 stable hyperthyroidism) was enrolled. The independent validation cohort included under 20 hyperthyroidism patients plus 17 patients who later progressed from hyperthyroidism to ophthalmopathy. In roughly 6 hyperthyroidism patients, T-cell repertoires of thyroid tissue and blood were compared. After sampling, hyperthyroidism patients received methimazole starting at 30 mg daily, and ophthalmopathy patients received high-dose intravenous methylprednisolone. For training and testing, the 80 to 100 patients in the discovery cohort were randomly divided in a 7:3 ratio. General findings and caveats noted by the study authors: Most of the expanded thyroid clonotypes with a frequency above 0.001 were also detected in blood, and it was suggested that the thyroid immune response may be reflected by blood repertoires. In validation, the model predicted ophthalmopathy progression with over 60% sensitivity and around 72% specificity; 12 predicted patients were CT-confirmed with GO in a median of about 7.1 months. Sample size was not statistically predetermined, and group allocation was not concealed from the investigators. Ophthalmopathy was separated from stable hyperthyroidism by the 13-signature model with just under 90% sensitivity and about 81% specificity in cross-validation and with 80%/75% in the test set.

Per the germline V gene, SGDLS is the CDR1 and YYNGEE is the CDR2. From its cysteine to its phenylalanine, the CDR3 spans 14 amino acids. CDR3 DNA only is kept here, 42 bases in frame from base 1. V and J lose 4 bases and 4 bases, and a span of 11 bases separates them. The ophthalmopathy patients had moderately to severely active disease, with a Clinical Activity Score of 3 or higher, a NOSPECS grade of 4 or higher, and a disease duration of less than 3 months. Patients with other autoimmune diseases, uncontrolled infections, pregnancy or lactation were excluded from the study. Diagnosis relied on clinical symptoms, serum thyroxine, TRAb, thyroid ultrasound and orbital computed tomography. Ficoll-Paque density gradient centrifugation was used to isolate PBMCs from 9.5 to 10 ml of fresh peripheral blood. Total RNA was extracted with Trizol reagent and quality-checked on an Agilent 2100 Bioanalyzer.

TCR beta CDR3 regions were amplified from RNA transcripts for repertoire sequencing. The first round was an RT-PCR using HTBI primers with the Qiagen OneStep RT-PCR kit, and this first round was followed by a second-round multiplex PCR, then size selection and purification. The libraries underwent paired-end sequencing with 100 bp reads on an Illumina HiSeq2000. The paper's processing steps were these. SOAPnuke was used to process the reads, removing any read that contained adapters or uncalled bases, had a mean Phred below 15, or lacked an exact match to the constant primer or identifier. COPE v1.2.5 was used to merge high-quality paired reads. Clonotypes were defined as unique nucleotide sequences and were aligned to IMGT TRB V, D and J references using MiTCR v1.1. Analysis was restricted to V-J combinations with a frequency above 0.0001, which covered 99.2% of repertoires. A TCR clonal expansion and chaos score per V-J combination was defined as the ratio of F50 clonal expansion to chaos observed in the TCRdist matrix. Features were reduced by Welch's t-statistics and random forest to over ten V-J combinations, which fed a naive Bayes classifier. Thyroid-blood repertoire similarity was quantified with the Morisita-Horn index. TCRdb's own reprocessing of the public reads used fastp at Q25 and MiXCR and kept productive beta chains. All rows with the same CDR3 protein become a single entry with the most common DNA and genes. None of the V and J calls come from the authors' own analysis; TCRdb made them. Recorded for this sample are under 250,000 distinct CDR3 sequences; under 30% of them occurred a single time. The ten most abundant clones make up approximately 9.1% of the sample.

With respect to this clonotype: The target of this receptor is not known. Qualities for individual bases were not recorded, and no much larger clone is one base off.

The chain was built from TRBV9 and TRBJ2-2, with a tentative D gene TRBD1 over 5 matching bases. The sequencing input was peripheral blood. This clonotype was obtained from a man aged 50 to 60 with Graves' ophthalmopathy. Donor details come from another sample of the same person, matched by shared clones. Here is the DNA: TGTGCCAGCAGCATCTACGACAGCACCGGGGAGCTGTTTTTT. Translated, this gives CASSIYDSTGELFF.